The 25 T cell receptor beta chains presented below share a single source sample, sequenced in a study of blood T cell repertoires in COVID-19. Profiling relied on immunoSEQ multiplex PCR, and the TCRdb table lists in-frame clones only, not all of them. The data contain under 300,000 clones, about 88% of them singletons. The sample consisted of peripheral blood. The receptor set was obtained from a woman aged 40 to 50 who had recovered from COVID-19.

The genes are TRBV7-2 and TRBJ1-4; no firm D call. This CDR3 contains 14 residues. Trimming removed 3 bases at V and 7 bases at J, with 12 bases between. Germline V gene data show CDR1 as SGHTA and CDR2 as FQGNSA. CDR3 nucleotides: TGTGCCAGCAGCTTTGGCTCGTCGGGTGAAAAACTGTTTTTT. It is translated as CASSFGSSGEKLFF.

This chain links TRBV4-2 with TRBJ2-3; 10 nucleotides agree with TRBD2. CDR3 size: 13 residues. Germline V lookup: CDR1 LGHNA, CDR2 YNFKEQ. V trimming: 5 bases; J trimming: 12 bases; junction bases outside the gene matches: 8. The CDR3 loop reads CASSGSGGPVQYF. CDR3 bases: TGTGCCAGCAGCGGTAGCGGGGGGCCAGTCCAGTATTTT.

The chain couples TRBV2 to TRBJ2-2; tentative D call: TRBD2 (6 bases). CDR1 and CDR2 (germline): SNHLY, FYNNEI. The CDR3 spans 17 residues. The V end was cut by 1 base, the J end by 3 bases, with 15 bases between. CDR3 coding DNA: TGTGCCAGCAGTGAAGTCCTTGGCGGGATAGACACCGGGGAGCTGTTTTTT. It yields the protein CASSEVLGGIDTGELFF.

The V gene is TRBV30, the J gene TRBJ1-5, with a tentative D call TRBD1 (5 bases). The CDR3 covers 13 residues. The germline CDR1 and CDR2 sequences are GTSNPN and SVGIG (reference sequence). The V end was cut by 4 bases, the J end by 4 bases, with 11 bases between. The CDR3 sequence is CAWTPGANQPQHF. CDR3 bases: TGTGCCTGGACCCCTGGGGCGAATCAGCCCCAGCATTTT.

The chain joins TRBV5-6 to TRBJ2-5; D is perhaps TRBD1 (6 bases). The ends were cut back, 1 base at V and 1 base at J, with 8 bases in the middle. Per the germline V gene, CDR1 is SGHDT and CDR2 is YYEEEE. This CDR3 comprises 14 residues. The CDR3 DNA follows: TGTGCCAGCAGCTTGAGGGGGATCCAAGAGACCCAGTACTTC. Its protein is CASSLRGIQETQYF.

The chain links TRBV18 to TRBJ1-2; D not resolved. V was shortened by 3 bases and J by 5 bases, with 19 bases between the two germline ends. Germline CDR1 reads KGHSH; CDR2 reads LQKENI. This CDR3 has 16 amino acids. The CDR3 spells CASSPESPLGGYGYTF. In DNA, the CDR3 is TGTGCCAGCTCACCGGAGTCTCCCCTCGGCGGGTATGGCTACACCTTC. Full variable domain (missing parts from reference TRBV18 and TRBJ1-2): NAGVMQNPRHLVRRRGQEARLRCSPMKGHSHVYWYRQLPEEGLKFMVYLQKENIIDESGMPKERFSAEFPKEGPSILRIQQVVRGDSAAYFCASSPESPLGGYGYTFGSGTRLTVV.

V gene TRBV15 combines with J gene TRBJ2-5; D may be TRBD1 (5 bases). V was shortened by 0 bases and J by 5 bases, with 19 bases between the two germline ends. CDR1 is LNHNV and CDR2 is YYDKDF in the germline V gene (reference sequence). The CDR3 extends over 17 amino acids. The DNA of the CDR3 is TGTGCCACCAGCAGAGATCGATGGCAGGGCCTTGTTGAGACCCAGTACTTC. Translating it yields CATSRDRWQGLVETQYF.

The V and J genes are TRBV7-2 and TRBJ2-1, with 7 bases fitting TRBD2. The germline CDR1 and CDR2 sequences are SGHTA and FQGNSA. With V trimmed by 5 bases and J by 8 bases, 9 bases remained unmatched. The CDR3 has 14 residues. This chain's CDR3 is CASSKSRGIDEQFF. The CDR3 bases are TGTGCCAGCAGCAAATCGCGGGGGATCGATGAGCAGTTCTTC. The entire variable domain, with the rest obtained from reference TRBV7-2 and TRBJ2-1, is as follows: GAGVSQSPSNKVTEKGKDVELRCDPISGHTALYWYRQSLGQGLEFLIYFQGNSAPDKSGLPSDRFSAERTGGSVSTLTIQRTQQEDSAVYLCASSKSRGIDEQFFGPGTRLTVL.

The chain uses TRBV9 and TRBJ2-3; D not certain. The V gene lost 0 bases and the J gene lost 3 bases, with 5 bases spanning the gap. The CDR3 is made up of 13 amino acids. The germline CDR1 and CDR2 sequences are SGDLS and YYNGEE. The CDR3 DNA reads as TGTGCCAGCAGCGTAGAGAGTACAGATACGCAGTATTTT. Encoded protein: CASSVESTDTQYF.

Remarks on this clone: Other DNA sequences of this sample code for an identical CDR3. J is TRBJ2-7 and V is TRBV28; D unclear. V was cut by 5 bases and J by 4 bases, with 6 bases left in between. The germline gives CDR1 MDHEN, CDR2 SYDVKM. The CDR3 covers 11 residues. The CDR3 sequence is CASSPGYEQYF. CDR3 in DNA: TGTGCCAGCAGTCCCGGGTACGAGCAGTACTTC.

The CDR3: CASPKFQGLGGNTIYF. The DNA for the CDR3 is TGTGCCAGCCCCAAGTTCCAGGGACTCGGGGGAAACACCATATATTTT. This chain joins TRBV27 and TRBJ1-3; D is possibly TRBD1 (5 bases). Germline V gene sequence: CDR1 MNHEY, CDR2 SMNVEV (reference sequence). The CDR3 runs 16 residues. Between the trimmed V and J ends, which lost 8 bases and 4 bases, there was a span of 21 bases.

This chain connects TRBV19 to TRBJ1-3; D remains ambiguous. This CDR3 has 12 residues. The V gene's germline CDR1 is LNHDA and CDR2 SQIVND (reference sequence). V was trimmed by 5 bases and J by 8 bases, leaving 10 bases between them. CDR3 DNA: TGTGCCAGTAGTTCCTCCAGATACACCATATATTTT. Translation: CASSSSRYTIYF.

This clone came up once. This sequence joins TRBV28 and TRBJ1-2; D unresolved. Trimming pared 1 base from V and 5 bases from J, leaving 11 bases between. Germline V gene data show CDR1 as MDHEN and CDR2 as SYDVKM. The length of the CDR3 is 14 residues. Here the CDR3 DNA reads TGTGCCAGCAGTTTATTTGTTGGGAGTTATGGCTACACCTTC. This translates into CASSLFVGSYGYTF.

The genes are TRBV11-2 and TRBJ2-7; TRBD2 agrees at 11 bases. Germline V gene lookup returns CDR1 SGHAT and CDR2 FQNNGV. CDR3 size: 15 residues. V shed 6 bases, J shed 0 bases, and the junction held 4 bases outside the gene matches. CDR3 protein: CASRRGTSGSYEQYF. The CDR3 bases are TGTGCCAGCAGACGGGGGACTAGCGGCTCCTACGAGCAGTACTTC. Full variable domain (rest looked up from reference TRBV11-2 and TRBJ2-7): EAGVAQSPRYKIIEKRQSVAFWCNPISGHATLYWYQQILGQGPKLLIQFQNNGVVDDSQLPKDRFSAERLKGVDSTLKIQPAKLEDSAVYLCASRRGTSGSYEQYFGPGTRLTVT.

The chain carries TRBV30 and TRBJ1-2, with D unresolved. The CDR3 is made up of 16 amino acids. Germline CDR1 GTSNPN, CDR2 SVGIG (reference sequence). V was pared by 2 bases and J by 4 bases, with 20 bases between. CDR3 bases: TGTGCCTGGAGTAAATCGACAAAACGAGCGGGCTATGGCTACACCTTC. Amino acid sequence: CAWSKSTKRAGYGYTF.

The chain links TRBV10-3 to TRBJ1-6, with D possibly matching TRBD1 (5 bases). This CDR3 has 13 residues. The germline V gene encodes CDR1 ENHRY and CDR2 SYGVKD. V was trimmed by 3 bases and J by 5 bases, leaving 5 bases between them. The CDR3 protein is CAISEQDNSPLHF. CDR3 bases: TGTGCCATCAGTGAACAGGATAATTCACCCCTCCACTTT.

The gene calls are TRBV9 and TRBJ2-1; maybe TRBD1 (5 bases). This CDR3 contains 20 residues. Deletions cut 0 bases from V and 10 bases from J, with 32 bases between. The germline gives CDR1 SGDLS, CDR2 YYNGEE. The CDR3 loop reads CASSVDSSMKRGLKGKEQFF. As DNA, the CDR3 is TGTGCCAGCAGCGTAGACAGTTCGATGAAGCGAGGCTTGAAGGGGAAGGAGCAGTTCTTC.

This clone has only a few counts. This sample includes further DNA sequences coding for the same CDR3. The rearrangement links TRBV27 to TRBJ1-1; the match to TRBD1 covers 7 bases. The CDR3 totals 13 residues. Germline CDR1 MNHEY, CDR2 SMNVEV (reference sequence). The junction had 4 bases not matched to a gene; V was cut back by 5 bases and J by 4 bases. In DNA, the CDR3 is TGTGCCAGCAGTAGCAGGGGGAGCACTGAAGCTTTCTTT. Translated: CASSSRGSTEAFF.

This chain uses TRBV9 with TRBJ2-1; D is uncertain. CDR3 length equals 13 residues. V lost 0 bases and J lost 9, with 10 bases in between. The germline gives CDR1 SGDLS, CDR2 YYNGEE. The CDR3, as DNA: TGTGCCAGCAGCGTAGTAAGTACGAGTGAGCAGTTCTTC. It yields the protein CASSVVSTSEQFF.

For the CDR3, the DNA is TGTGCCAGCAGGCGGGGTCTAACCGGGGAGCTGTTTTTT. Its translation: CASRRGLTGELFF. V and J are TRBV28 and TRBJ2-2, with D tentatively TRBD2 (6 bases). The CDR3 totals 13 residues. CDR1 is MDHEN, CDR2 SYDVKM, per germline. The V and J ends lost 6 bases and 5 bases respectively, with 10 bases between them.

As to this clone: At the DNA level, this CDR3 is encoded by other sequences in the same sample as well. CDR3 protein: CASSPGQGSYEQYF. The CDR3 coding sequence is TGCGCCAGCAGCCCGGGACAAGGATCCTACGAGCAGTACTTC. The chain uses TRBV5-1 and TRBJ2-7; maybe TRBD1 (6 bases). V was pared by 4 bases and J by 1 base, with 12 bases between. The CDR3 length is 14 residues. The germline V gene has CDR1 SGHRS and CDR2 YFSETQ.

The chain recombines TRBV5-1 with TRBJ2-2, with D perhaps TRBD1 (6 bases). CDR1 is SGHRS and CDR2 is YFSETQ in the germline V gene. This CDR3 has 14 residues. V was clipped by 4 bases and J by 4 bases, with 11 bases between them. CDR3 sequence (DNA): TGCGCCAGCAGCCCCGGACAGCCCACCGGGGAGCTGTTTTTT. The encoded protein is CASSPGQPTGELFF.

The rearrangement uses TRBV15 and TRBJ1-5; no firm D call. The CDR3 contains 13 residues. The V end was cut by 6 bases, the J end by 3 bases, with 9 bases between. The germline gives CDR1 LNHNV, CDR2 YYDKDF (reference sequence). CDR3 bases: TGTGCCACCAGTTTTGGAGACAATCAGCCCCAGCATTTT. Protein sequence: CATSFGDNQPQHF.

The chain couples TRBV28 to TRBJ1-2, with 9 bases identical to TRBD1. The V and J ends lost 7 bases and 7 bases, in that order; junction bases with no gene match: 7. From germline, CDR1 is MDHEN and CDR2 SYDVKM. The CDR3 length is 13 residues. In nucleotides, the CDR3 is TGTGCCAGCACCTCGGACAGGGGACTTGGCTACACCTTC. This codes for CASTSDRGLGYTF.

The sample holds a few counts of this clone. The genes are TRBV5-1 and TRBJ1-6; the D gene is possibly TRBD1 (5 bases). This CDR3 spans 15 amino acids. From germline, CDR1 is SGHRS and CDR2 YFSETQ. V was pared by 4 bases and J by 3 bases, with 11 bases between. The CDR3 loop reads CASSKQGGYNSPLHF. In DNA form, the CDR3 reads TGCGCCAGCAGCAAGCAGGGTGGCTATAATTCACCCCTCCACTTT.